This T cell receptor (beta chain) was found in a study of shared T cell receptors in the human thymus. The ends lost 7 bases at V and 4 bases at J; junction bases unmatched: 8. Germline-derived CDR1 and CDR2 are MNHNS and SASEGT. The CDR3 length is 14 residues. Some clones are missing from TCRdb's copy, which holds only in-frame ones; the method was immunoSEQ multiplex PCR. The repertoire holds some 760,000 clones, with 75% to 90% as singletons. These data were also filed under a second study, of human thymus T cells. That source reports: From resections taken during corrective heart surgery, the thymus tissue was obtained. Gene usage for V and J segments appeared biased in thymic and blood repertoires. A high degree of thymic repertoire overlap among unrelated individuals was reported in related research.

The sequenced sample was thymocytes. The chain combines TRBV6-1 with TRBJ2-5; 8 bases line up with TRBD2. The TCR comes from a girl under three years old with a congenital heart defect. CDR3 sequence reads: CASNGRGGLETQYF. CDR3 DNA: TGTGCCAGCAACGGACGGGGGGGCCTAGAGACCCAGTACTTC.